A single sample is the source of the 13 T cell receptor beta chains below, sequenced in a study of Ad26.COV2.S vaccination and SARS-CoV-2 variants. Libraries were prepared by immunoSEQ multiplex PCR; TCRdb keeps only in-frame clonotypes and omits some of them. Seen here are roughly 350,000 clones, around 87% observed once, and the top ten hold around 3.5%. The treatment: roughly 20 received Ad26.COV2.S at low or high dose, single or two shots; several received placebo; per-sample allocation not given. Each sample was drawn 63 days after the first injection (of vaccine or placebo). Specimen: peripheral blood, collected in a trial of Ad26.COV2.S vaccine versus placebo. The receptor set was obtained from a person between 18 and 59 years old who received the Ad26.COV2.S COVID-19 vaccine or a placebo.

The chain links TRBV19 to TRBJ2-6; D gene unclear. Germline-derived CDR1 and CDR2 are LNHDA and SQIVND (reference sequence). Trimming pared 1 base from V and 3 bases from J, leaving 13 bases between. The CDR3 has 17 amino acids. The CDR3 DNA reads as TGTGCCAGTAGTATAGGTTTGGGGTTAGGTGGGGCCAACGTCCTGACTTTC. It encodes CASSIGLGLGGANVLTF.

This clone was detected only once. The chain couples TRBV19 to TRBJ1-1, with D unresolved. V was pared by 3 bases and J by 6 bases, with 11 bases between. This CDR3 has 13 amino acids. Germline V gene data show CDR1 as LNHDA and CDR2 as SQIVND (reference sequence). CDR3 bases: TGTGCCAGTAGTATTGTGGTTACGGCTGAAGCTTTCTTT. Its protein product is CASSIVVTAEAFF.

This rearrangement joins TRBV11-2 to TRBJ2-2; D is ambiguous. The CDR3 has 12 amino acids. Germline CDR1 is SGHAT and CDR2 is FQNNGV. Trimming removed 2 bases from V and 9 bases from J, with 7 bases in between. The CDR3 sequence is CASSLINRELFF. The DNA of the CDR3 is TGTGCCAGCAGCTTAATCAATAGGGAGCTGTTTTTT.

As concerns this clone: The junction shows a germline mismatch at one end, possibly a read error. The rearrangement links TRBV18 to TRBJ1-2; D unclear. Germline CDR1 reads KGHSH; CDR2 reads LQKENI. CDR3 size: 13 residues. CDR3 loop: CASSPIEGGLNNF. The CDR3 DNA sequence: TGTGCCAGCTCACCAATCGAAGGAGGCTTAAACAACTTC.

V usage is TRBV5-4 and J usage is TRBJ1-2; possibly TRBD1 for D (6 bases). The length of the CDR3 is 15 residues. CDR1 and CDR2 (germline): SGHNT, YYREEE (reference sequence). V shed 2 bases and J shed 1 base, with 12 bases lying between them. The CDR3 DNA reads TGTGCCAGCAGCTTCCCCCAGGGGCATAACTATGGCTACACCTTC. Protein sequence: CASSFPQGHNYGYTF.

The rearrangement joins TRBV4-1 to TRBJ1-1; no reliable D call. V lost 0 bases to trimming and J lost 0 bases, with 8 bases between them. The CDR3 contains 15 residues. The V gene's germline CDR1 is MGHRA and CDR2 YSYEKL. The CDR3 sequence is CASSQDGRLNTEAFF. Here the CDR3 DNA reads TGCGCCAGCAGCCAAGATGGGAGGCTGAACACTGAAGCTTTCTTT.

The V gene is TRBV7-9, the J gene TRBJ1-2, with D unclear. This CDR3 is built from 15 residues. V was pared by 5 bases and J by 5 bases, with 18 bases between. Looked up from germline, CDR1 is SEHNR and CDR2 is FQNEAQ (reference sequence). The CDR3: CASSTPSSTNYGYTF. The DNA for the CDR3 is TGTGCCAGCAGCACTCCCTCCAGTACGAATTATGGCTACACCTTC.

This clone was seen a single time. The chain employs TRBV6-2 or TRBV6-3 and TRBJ2-7; 7 positions match TRBD1. The germline gives CDR1 MNHEY, CDR2 SVGEGT. V trimming: 2 bases; J trimming: 0 bases; junction bases outside the gene matches: 4. The CDR3 consists of 15 residues. CDR3 sequence reads: CASSYGQEFSYEQYF. The CDR3 DNA reads as TGTGCCAGCAGTTACGGACAGGAGTTCTCCTACGAGCAGTACTTC.

Here the CDR3 DNA reads TGTGCCAGCGGACGACAGGGAATCACCGGGGAGCTGTTTTTT. Translated, it gives CASGRQGITGELFF. The J gene is TRBJ2-2, the V gene TRBV2; 7 bases are shared with TRBD1. The CDR3 contains 14 residues. Germline lookup yields CDR1 SNHLY and CDR2 FYNNEI. V was pared by 8 bases and J by 4 bases, with 7 bases of the junction left unmatched.

V gene TRBV7-9 combines with J gene TRBJ2-1; D gene uncertain. The V end was cut by 5 bases, the J end by 4 bases, with 18 bases between. The CDR3 has 16 residues. Per the germline V gene, CDR1 is SEHNR and CDR2 is FQNEAQ (reference sequence). In DNA, the CDR3 is TGTGCCAGCAGCCCCCGGTTCCCGTTCAGGTACAATGAGCAGTTCTTC. Protein product: CASSPRFPFRYNEQFF.

J is TRBJ1-2 and V is TRBV12-5; 8 bases match TRBD1. The CDR3 contains 18 residues. Germline V gene lookup returns CDR1 LGHNT and CDR2 FRNRAP. Trimming at V came to 0 bases and at J to 1 base, leaving 10 bases not matched to a gene. CDR3 loop: CASGLVLGQALGNYGYTF. The CDR3 DNA reads TGTGCTAGTGGTTTGGTATTGGGACAGGCGCTTGGTAACTATGGCTACACCTTC.

The sample holds a few counts of this clone. The chain employs TRBV6-5 and TRBJ1-1; D is uncertain. Germline values: CDR1 MNHEY, CDR2 SVGAGI. CDR3 length: 11 amino acids. Trimming took 6 bases from V and 8 from J, leaving 10 bases between them. In nucleotides, the CDR3 is TGTGCCAGCAGCCTGGGTAGGGAAGCTTTCTTT. Residues: CASSLGREAFF.

The chain's CDR3 is CASSLGLLADTEQYF. For the CDR3, the DNA is TGTGCCAGCAGTTTGGGGCTACTAGCGGATACCGAGCAGTACTTC. V gene TRBV2 combines with J gene TRBJ2-7, with 8 bases that match TRBD2. The CDR3 has 15 amino acids. CDR1 is SNHLY and CDR2 is FYNNEI in the germline V gene. J gave up 6 bases and V 5 bases, and 12 bases lay outside the gene matches.